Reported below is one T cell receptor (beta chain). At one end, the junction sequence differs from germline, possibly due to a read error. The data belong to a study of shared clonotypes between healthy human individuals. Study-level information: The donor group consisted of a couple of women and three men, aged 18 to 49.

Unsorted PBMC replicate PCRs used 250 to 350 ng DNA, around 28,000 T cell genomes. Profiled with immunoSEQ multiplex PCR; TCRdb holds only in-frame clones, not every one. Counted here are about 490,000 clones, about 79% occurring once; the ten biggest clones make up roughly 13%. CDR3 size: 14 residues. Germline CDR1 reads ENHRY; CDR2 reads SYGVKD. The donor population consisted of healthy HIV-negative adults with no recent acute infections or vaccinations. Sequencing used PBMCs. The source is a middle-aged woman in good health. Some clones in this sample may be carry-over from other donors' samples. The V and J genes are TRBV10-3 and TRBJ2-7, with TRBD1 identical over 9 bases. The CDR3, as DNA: TGTGCCAGCAGTCCGACAGGGGGGCTCTACGAGCAGTACTTC. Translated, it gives CASSPTGGLYEQYF.